This entry describes one TCR beta chain. What it binds is unknown. The sample originates from a study of shared clonotypes between healthy human individuals. Findings of the study overall: Blood was the only sampled material, and tissue repertoires likely differ. Non-shared clonotypes had lower generation probabilities than those shared by all four donors.

The run depth of the assay was deep. The authors loaded 200 ng DNA, roughly 33,000 T cell genomes, into sorted-subset replicate PCRs. The repertoire was sequenced with immunoSEQ multiplex PCR; TCRdb's copy has only in-frame clones and lacks some. The sample carries roughly 2.5 million clones, more than 90% recorded once. Germline V gives CDR1 SGHRS, CDR2 YFSETQ. Trimming at V came to 3 bases and at J to 3 bases, leaving 7 bases not matched to a gene. The CDR3 loop spans 15 amino acids. The V call is TRBV5-1, the J call TRBJ2-7; 9 positions match TRBD1. The sequence was obtained from a man between 18 and 35 years old in good health. Sequencing was done on a sample of naive CD4+ T cells sorted from blood. Described subset: CD45RA+ positively selected. As DNA, the CDR3 is TGCGCCAGCAGCTCACCGGGACAGGGAAACTACGAGCAGTACTTC. This encodes CASSSPGQGNYEQYF.